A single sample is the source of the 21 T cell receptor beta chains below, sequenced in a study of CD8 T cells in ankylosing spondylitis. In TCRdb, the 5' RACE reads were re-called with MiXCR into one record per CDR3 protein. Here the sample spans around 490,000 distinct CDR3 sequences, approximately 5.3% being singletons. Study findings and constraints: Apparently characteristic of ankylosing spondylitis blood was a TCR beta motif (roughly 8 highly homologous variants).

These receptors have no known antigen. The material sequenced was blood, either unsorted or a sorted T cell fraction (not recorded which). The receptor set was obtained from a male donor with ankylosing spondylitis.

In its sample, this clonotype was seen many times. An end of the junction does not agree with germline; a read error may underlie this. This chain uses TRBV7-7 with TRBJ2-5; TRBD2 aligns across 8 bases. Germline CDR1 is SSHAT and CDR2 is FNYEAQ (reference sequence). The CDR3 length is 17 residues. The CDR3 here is CASSPHSGSGTTGTQYF. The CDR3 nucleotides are TGTGCTAGCAGCCCCCACAGTGGTAGCGGGACGACAGGGACCCAGTACTTC. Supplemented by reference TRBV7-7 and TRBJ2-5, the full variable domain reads GAGVSQSPRYKVTKRGQDVTLRCDPISSHATLYWYQQALGQGPEFLTYFNYEAQPDKSGLPSDRFSAERPEGSISTLTIQRTEQRDSAMYRCASSPHSGSGTTGTQYFGPGTRLLVL.

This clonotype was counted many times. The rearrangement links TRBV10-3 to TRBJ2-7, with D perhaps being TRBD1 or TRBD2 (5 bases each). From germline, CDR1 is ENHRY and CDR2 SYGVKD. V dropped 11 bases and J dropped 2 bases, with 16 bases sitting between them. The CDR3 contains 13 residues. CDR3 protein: CAGSGTPAYEQYF. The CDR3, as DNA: TGTGCCGGCTCCGGGACCCCCGCCTACGAGCAGTACTTC.

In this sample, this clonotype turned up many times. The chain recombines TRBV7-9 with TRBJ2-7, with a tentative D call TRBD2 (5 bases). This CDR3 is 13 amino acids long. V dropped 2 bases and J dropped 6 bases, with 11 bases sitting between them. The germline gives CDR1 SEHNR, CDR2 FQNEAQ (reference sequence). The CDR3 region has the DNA TGTGCCAGCAGCTTATCGCAGGCGGGCGAGCAGTACTTC. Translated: CASSLSQAGEQYF.

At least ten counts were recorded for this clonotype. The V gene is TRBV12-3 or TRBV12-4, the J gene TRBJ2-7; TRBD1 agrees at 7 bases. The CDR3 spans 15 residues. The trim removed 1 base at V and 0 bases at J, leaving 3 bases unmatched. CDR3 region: CASSLGRDSSYEQYF. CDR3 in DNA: TGTGCCAGCAGTTTAGGCCGGGACAGCTCCTACGAGCAGTACTTC.

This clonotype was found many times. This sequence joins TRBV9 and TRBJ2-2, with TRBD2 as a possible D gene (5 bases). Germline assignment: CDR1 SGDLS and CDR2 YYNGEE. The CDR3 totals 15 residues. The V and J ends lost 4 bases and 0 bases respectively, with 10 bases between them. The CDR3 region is CASSRTGANTGELFF. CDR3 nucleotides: TGTGCCAGCAGCCGTACCGGGGCGAACACCGGGGAGCTGTTTTTT.

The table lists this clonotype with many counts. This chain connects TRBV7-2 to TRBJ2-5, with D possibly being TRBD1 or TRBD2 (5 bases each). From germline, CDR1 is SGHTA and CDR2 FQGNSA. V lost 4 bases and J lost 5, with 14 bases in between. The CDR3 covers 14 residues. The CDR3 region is CASSWGPSWETQYF. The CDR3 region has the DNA TGTGCCAGCAGCTGGGGACCTAGTTGGGAGACCCAGTACTTC.

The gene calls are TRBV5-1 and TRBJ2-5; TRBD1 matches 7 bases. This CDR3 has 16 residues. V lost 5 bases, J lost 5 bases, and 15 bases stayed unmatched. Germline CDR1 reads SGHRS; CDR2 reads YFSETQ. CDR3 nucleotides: TGCGCCAGCAGAGAGTTCATGACAGGGAATGCGGAGACCCAGTACTTC. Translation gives CASREFMTGNAETQYF.

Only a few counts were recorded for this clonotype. In nucleotides, the CDR3 is TGCGCCAGCAGCCAAGGGACAGGGGGCGCTGGAGCCGGGGAGCTGTTTTTT. It yields the protein CASSQGTGGAGAGELFF. V and J are TRBV4-3 and TRBJ2-2; TRBD1 aligns across 11 bases. The J segment lost 6 bases and the V segment lost 1 base, leaving 7 bases of the junction unmatched. The germline V gene encodes CDR1 LGHNA and CDR2 YSLEER. This CDR3 spans 17 amino acids.

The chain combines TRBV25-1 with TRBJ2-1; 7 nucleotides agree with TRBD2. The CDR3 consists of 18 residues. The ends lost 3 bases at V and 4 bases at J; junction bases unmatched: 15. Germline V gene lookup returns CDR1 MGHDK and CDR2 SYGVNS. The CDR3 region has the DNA TGTGCCAGCAGTGAGGTCGGTGGTGGGCGGGGGACGTACAATGAGCAGTTCTTC. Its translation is CASSEVGGGRGTYNEQFF.

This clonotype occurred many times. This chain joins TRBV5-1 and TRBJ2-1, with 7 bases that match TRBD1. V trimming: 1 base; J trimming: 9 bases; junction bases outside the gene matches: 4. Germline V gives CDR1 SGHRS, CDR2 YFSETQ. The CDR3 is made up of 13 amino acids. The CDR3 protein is CASSLRDRGEQFF. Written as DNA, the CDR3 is TGCGCCAGCAGCTTGAGGGACAGAGGTGAGCAGTTCTTC.

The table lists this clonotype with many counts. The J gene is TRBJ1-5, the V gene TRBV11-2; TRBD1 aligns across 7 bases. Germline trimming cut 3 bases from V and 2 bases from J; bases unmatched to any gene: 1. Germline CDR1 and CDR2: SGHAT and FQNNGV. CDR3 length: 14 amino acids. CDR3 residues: CASSFGQGNQPQHF. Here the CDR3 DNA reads TGTGCCAGCAGCTTCGGACAGGGCAATCAGCCCCAGCATTTT.

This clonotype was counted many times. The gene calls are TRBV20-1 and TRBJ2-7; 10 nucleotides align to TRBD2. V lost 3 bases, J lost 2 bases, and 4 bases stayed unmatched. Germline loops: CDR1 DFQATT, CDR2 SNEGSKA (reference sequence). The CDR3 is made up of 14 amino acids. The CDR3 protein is CSARTSGWTYEQYF. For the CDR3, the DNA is TGCAGTGCTAGGACTAGCGGGTGGACCTACGAGCAGTACTTC.

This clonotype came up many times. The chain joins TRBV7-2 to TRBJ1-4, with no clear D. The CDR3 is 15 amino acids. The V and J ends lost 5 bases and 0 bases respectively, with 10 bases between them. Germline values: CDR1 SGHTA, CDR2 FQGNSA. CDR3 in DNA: TGTGCCAGCAGCATGTACGGTGCAACTAATGAAAAACTGTTTTTT. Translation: CASSMYGATNEKLFF. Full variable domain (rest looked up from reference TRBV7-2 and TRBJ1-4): GAGVSQSPSNKVTEKGKDVELRCDPISGHTALYWYRQSLGQGLEFLIYFQGNSAPDKSGLPSDRFSAERTGGSVSTLTIQRTQQEDSAVYLCASSMYGATNEKLFFGSGTQLSVL.

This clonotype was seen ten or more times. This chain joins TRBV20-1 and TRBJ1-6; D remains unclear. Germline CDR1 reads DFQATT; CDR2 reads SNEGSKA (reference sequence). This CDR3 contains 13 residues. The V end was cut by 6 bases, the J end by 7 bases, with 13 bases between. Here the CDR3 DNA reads TGCAGTGCCGGACGGCCGGCGAATTCACCCCTCCACTTT. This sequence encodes CSAGRPANSPLHF.

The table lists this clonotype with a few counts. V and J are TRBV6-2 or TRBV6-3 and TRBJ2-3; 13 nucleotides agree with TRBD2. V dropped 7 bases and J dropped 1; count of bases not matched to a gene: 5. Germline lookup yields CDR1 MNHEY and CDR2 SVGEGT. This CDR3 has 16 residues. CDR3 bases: TGTGCCAGCACCACAGGACTAGCGGGGGGCACAGATACGCAGTATTTT. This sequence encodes CASTTGLAGGTDTQYF.

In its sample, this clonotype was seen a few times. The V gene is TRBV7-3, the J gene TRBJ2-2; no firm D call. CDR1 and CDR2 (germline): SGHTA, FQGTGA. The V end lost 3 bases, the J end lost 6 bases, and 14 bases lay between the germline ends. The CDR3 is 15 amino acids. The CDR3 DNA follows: TGTGCCAGCAGCTTCCAGGCTGCGAAGGCCGGGGAGCTGTTTTTT. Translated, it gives CASSFQAAKAGELFF.

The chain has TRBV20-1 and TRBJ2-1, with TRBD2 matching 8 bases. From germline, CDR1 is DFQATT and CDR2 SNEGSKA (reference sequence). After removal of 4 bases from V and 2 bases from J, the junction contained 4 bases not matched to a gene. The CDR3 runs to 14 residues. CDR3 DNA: TGCAGTGCTACCGGGACTAGGGCCTACAATGAGCAGTTCTTC. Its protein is CSATGTRAYNEQFF.

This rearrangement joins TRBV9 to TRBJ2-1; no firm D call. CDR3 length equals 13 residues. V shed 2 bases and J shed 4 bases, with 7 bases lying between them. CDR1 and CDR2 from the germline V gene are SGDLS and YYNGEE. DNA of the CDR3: TGTGCCAGCAGCGTGGACGGTTACAATGAGCAGTTCTTC. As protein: CASSVDGYNEQFF.

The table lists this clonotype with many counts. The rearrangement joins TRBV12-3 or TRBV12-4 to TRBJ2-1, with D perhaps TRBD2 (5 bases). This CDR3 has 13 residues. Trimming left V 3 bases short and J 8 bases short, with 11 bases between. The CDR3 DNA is TGTGCCAGCAGTTTTCGGGGTGGTGATGAGCAGTTCTTC. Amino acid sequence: CASSFRGGDEQFF.

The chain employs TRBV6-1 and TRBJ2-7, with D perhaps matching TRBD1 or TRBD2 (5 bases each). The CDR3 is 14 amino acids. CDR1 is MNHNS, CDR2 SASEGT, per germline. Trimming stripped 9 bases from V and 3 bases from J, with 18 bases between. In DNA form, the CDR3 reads TGTGCCAGGAACCACCGGGACGGAGGCTACGAGCAGTACTTC. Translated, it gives CARNHRDGGYEQYF.

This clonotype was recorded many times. The CDR3 loop reads CASMRDRDTGELFF. The CDR3, as DNA: TGTGCCAGCATGAGGGACAGAGACACCGGGGAGCTGTTTTTT. The chain combines TRBV28 with TRBJ2-2; 7 bases align to TRBD1. The CDR3 length is 14 residues. The V gene end was trimmed by 7 bases and the J gene end by 3 bases; junction bases not matched to a gene: 5. CDR1 and CDR2 (germline): MDHEN, SYDVKM.